Here is one T cell receptor beta chain with its context. CD8+ and CD4+ T cells from blood underwent TCR beta sequencing, which was carried out in a high-throughput format. This entry comes from a study of CD8 T cells in Susac syndrome. Random hexamers were used to reverse transcribe an amount of roughly 0.5 to 1 ug RNA. TCRdb reprocessed the immunoSEQ multiplex PCR reads via MiXCR and lists one record per CDR3 protein. This table holds a few hundred thousand distinct CDR3 sequences, 95% found once. The CDR3 contains 15 residues. V was pared by 6 bases and J by 5 bases, with 12 bases of the junction left unmatched. Germline CDR1 and CDR2: MDHEN and SYDVKM.

The clonotype originates from a human donor with multiple sclerosis. This rearrangement joins TRBV28 to TRBJ2-7, with 8 positions matching TRBD2. Sequenced sample: CD4+ T cells from PBMCs. CDR3 residues: CASRMTSASLDEQYF. CDR3 DNA sequence: TGTGCCAGCAGGATGACTAGCGCCTCTCTGGACGAGCAGTACTTC.